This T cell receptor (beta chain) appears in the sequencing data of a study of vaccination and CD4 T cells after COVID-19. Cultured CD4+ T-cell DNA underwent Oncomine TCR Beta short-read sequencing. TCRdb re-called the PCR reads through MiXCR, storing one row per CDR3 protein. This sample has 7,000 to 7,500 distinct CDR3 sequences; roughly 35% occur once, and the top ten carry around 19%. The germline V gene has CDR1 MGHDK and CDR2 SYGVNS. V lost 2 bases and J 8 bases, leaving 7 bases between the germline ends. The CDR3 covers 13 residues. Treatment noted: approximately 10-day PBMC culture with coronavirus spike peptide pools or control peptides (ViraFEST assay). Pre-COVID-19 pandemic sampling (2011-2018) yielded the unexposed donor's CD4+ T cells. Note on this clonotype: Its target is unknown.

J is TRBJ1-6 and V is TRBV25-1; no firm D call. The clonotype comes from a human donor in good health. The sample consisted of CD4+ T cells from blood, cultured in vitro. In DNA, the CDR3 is TGTGCCAGCAGTGAACCGGGCTATTCACCCCTCCACTTT. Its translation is CASSEPGYSPLHF. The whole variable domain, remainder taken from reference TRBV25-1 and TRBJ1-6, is EADIYQTPRYLVIGTGKKITLECSQTMGHDKMYWYQQDPGMELHLIHYSYGVNSTEKGDLSSESTVSRIRTEHFPLTLESARPSHTSQYLCASSEPGYSPLHFGNGTRLTVT.